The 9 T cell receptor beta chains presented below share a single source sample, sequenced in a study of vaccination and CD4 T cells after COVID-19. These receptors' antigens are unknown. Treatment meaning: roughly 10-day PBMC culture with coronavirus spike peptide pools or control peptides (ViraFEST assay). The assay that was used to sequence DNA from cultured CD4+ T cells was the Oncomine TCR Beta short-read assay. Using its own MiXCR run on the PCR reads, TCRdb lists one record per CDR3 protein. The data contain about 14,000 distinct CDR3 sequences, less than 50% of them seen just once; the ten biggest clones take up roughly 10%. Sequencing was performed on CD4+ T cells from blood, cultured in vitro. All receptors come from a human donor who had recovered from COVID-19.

In DNA, the CDR3 is TGCAGCGTTGATCATTCAGGGGGCACTGAAGCTTTCTTT. Translated, it gives CSVDHSGGTEAFF. The V and J genes are TRBV29-1 and TRBJ1-1; TRBD1 matches 7 bases. Germline-derived CDR1 and CDR2 are SQVTM and ANQGSEA. Losses at the gene ends were 3 bases for V and 4 bases for J; bases not matched to a gene: 5. The CDR3 length is 13 residues.

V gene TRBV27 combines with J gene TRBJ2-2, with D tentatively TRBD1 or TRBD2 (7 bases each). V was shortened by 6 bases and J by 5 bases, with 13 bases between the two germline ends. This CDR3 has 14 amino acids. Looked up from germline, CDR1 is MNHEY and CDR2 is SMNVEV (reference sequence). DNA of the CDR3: TGTGCCAGCAGCCGACAGGGAGGGACCGGGGAGCTGTTTTTT. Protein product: CASSRQGGTGELFF.

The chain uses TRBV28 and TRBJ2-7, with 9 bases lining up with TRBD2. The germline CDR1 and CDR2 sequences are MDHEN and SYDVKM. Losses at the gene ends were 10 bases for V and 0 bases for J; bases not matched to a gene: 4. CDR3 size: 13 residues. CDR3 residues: CATSSGNSYEQYF. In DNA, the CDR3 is TGTGCCACCTCTAGCGGGAACTCCTACGAGCAGTACTTC.

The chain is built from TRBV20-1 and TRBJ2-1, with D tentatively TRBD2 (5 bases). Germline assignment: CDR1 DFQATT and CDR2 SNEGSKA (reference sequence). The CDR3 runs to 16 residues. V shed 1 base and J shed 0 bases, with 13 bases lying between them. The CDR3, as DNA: TGCAGTGCTAGAGTCGGACTCCCTAGCTCCTACAATGAGCAGTTCTTC. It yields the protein CSARVGLPSSYNEQFF.

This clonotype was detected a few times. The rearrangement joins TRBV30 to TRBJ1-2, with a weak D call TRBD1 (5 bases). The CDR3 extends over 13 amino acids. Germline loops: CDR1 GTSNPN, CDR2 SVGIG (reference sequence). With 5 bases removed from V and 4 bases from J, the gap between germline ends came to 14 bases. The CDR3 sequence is CAWSGSAGYGYTF. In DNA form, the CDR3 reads TGTGCCTGGTCAGGGTCGGCGGGCTATGGCTACACCTTC.

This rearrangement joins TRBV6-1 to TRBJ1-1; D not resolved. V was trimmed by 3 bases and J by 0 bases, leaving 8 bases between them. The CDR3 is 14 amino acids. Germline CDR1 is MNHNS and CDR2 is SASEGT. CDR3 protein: CASSDPGVNTEAFF. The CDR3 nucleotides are TGTGCCAGCAGTGATCCTGGGGTGAACACTGAAGCTTTCTTT.

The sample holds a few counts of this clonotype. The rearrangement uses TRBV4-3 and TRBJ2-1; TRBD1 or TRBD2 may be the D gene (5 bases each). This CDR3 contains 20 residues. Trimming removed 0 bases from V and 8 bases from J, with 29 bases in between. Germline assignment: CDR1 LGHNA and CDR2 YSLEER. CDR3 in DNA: TGCGCCAGCAGCCAAGATTGGGTGGGACGGTTCGGGGACCCCTGGTATGAGCAGTTCTTC. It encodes CASSQDWVGRFGDPWYEQFF.

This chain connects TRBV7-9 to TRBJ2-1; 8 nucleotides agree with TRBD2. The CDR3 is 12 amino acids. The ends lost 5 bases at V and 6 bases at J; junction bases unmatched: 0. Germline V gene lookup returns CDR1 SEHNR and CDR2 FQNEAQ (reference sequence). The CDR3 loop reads CASSREGNEQFF. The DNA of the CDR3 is TGTGCCAGCAGCCGGGAGGGCAATGAGCAGTTCTTC. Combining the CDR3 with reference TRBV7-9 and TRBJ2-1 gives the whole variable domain DTGVSQNPRHKITKRGQNVTFRCDPISEHNRLYWYRQTLGQGPEFLTYFQNEAQLEKSRLLSDRFSAERPKGSFSTLEIQRTEQGDSAMYLCASSREGNEQFFGPGTRLTVL.

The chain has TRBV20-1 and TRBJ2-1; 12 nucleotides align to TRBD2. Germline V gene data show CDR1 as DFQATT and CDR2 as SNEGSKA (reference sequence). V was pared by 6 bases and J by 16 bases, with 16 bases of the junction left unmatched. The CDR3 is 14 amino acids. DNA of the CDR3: TGCAGTGCAGATCTAGCGGGAGGGCCCCGCTTGGAATTCTTC. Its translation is CSADLAGGPRLEFF.